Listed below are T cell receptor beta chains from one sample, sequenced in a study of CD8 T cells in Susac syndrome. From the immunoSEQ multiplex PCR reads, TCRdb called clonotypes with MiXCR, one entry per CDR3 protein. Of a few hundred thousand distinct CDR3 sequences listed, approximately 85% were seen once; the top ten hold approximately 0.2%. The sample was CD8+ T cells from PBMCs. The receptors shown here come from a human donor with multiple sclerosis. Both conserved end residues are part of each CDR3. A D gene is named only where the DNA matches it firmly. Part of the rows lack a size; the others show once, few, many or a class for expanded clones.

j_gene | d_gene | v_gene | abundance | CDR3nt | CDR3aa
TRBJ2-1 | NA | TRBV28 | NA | TGTGCCAGCACCATTTACGGGGAGGCGGCTACGGAACAGTTCTTC | CASTIYGEAATEQFF
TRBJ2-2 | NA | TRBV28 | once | TGTGCCAGCAGTTTTCGCATTGGATTGGACACCGGGGAGCTGTTTTTT | CASSFRIGLDTGELFF
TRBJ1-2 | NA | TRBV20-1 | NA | TGCAGTGCTAGAGATGGCCGGGAGGGCTATGGCTACACCTTC | CSARDGREGYGYTF
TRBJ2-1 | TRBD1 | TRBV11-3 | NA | TGTGCCAGCAGCTCAGGACAGGGGATCCACAATGAGCAGTTCTTC | CASSSGQGIHNEQFF
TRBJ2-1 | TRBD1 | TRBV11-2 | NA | TGTGCCAGCAGCTTAGACTTGACAGGGGGCAGGGATGAGCAGTTCTTC | CASSLDLTGGRDEQFF
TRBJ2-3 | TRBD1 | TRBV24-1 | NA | TGTGCCACCAGTGATGACCCGGGACAGGGGTTTACAGATACGCAGTATTTT | CATSDDPGQGFTDTQYF
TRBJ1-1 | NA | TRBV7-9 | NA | TGTGCCAGCAGACTGGACAGCTTGAACACTGAAGCTTTCTTT | CASRLDSLNTEAFF
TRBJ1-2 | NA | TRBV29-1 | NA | TGCAGCGTTGAGGAGGGCGGTAACTATGGCTACACCTTC | CSVEEGGNYGYTF
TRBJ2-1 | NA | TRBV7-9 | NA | TGTGCCAGCAGCTCTACAGGCGGCGGGGAGCAGTTCTTC | CASSSTGGGEQFF
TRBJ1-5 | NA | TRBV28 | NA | TGTGCCAGCAGTCTACGGGACTCCTGGGAAGATCAGCCCCAGCATTTT | CASSLRDSWEDQPQHF
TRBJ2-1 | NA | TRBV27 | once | TGTGCCAGCCTCCCGCTAGGCGGTTTCTACAATGAGCAGTTCTTC | CASLPLGGFYNEQFF
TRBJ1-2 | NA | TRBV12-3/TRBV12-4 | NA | TGTGCCAGCAGTTTATCTTCTATCCTTTATGGCTACACCTTC | CASSLSSILYGYTF
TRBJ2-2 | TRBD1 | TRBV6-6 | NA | TGTGCCAGCAGTAAGGACAGGGCGGAGCTGTTTTTT | CASSKDRAELFF
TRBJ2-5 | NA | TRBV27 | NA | TGTGCCAGCGGATTCCGGCAGCAAGAGACCCAGTACTTC | CASGFRQQETQYF
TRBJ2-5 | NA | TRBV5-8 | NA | TGTGCCAGCAGCTTGGAAGTAGGGTCTCCTGAGCCCCAGTACTTC | CASSLEVGSPEPQYF
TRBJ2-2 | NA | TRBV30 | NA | TGTGCCTGGAGTCTTGGGTCGGGCACCGGGGAGCTGTTTTTT | CAWSLGSGTGELFF
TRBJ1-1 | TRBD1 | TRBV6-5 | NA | TGTGCCAGCAGTAGGACAGGGCCGAACACTGAAGCTTTCTTT | CASSRTGPNTEAFF
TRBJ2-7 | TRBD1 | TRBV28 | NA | TGTGCCAGCAGTTTCCACCGACAGGGGCGCTACGAGCAGTACTTC | CASSFHRQGRYEQYF
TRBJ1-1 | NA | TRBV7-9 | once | TGTGCCAGCAGCTTAGAGAAGGGAGGGGAGGACACTGAAGCTTTCTTT | CASSLEKGGEDTEAFF
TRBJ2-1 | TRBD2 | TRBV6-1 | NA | TGTGCCAGCACCCCGACTAGCGGGCAGAGCTCCTACAATGAGCAGTTCTTC | CASTPTSGQSSYNEQFF
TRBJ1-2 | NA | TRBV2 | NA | TGTGCCAGCAGTGAATATCCGCCGTATGGCTACACCTTC | CASSEYPPYGYTF
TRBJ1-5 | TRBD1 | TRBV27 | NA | TGTGCCAGCAGAGGCGGCCAGGGACAGGGCCAGACGCAGCCCCAGCATTTT | CASRGGQGQGQTQPQHF
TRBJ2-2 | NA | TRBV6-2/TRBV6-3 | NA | TGTGCCAGCAGTACGTGGCTTCCGAACACCGGGGAGCTGTTTTTT | CASSTWLPNTGELFF
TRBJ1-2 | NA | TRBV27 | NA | TGTGCCAGCAGTCTCACCGGGGTAAATGTGGATGGCTACACCTTC | CASSLTGVNVDGYTF
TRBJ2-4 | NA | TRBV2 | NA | TGTGCCAGCGTTACCGGGGCAAACATTCAGTACTTC | CASVTGANIQYF
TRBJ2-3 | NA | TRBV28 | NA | TGTGCCAGCAGTGCCGAGGGCCAACTCCTCACAGATACGCAGTATTTT | CASSAEGQLLTDTQYF
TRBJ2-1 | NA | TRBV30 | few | TGTGCCTGGAGTGTTTGGGGCGAGCAGTTCTTC | CAWSVWGEQFF
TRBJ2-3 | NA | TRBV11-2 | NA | TGTGCCAGCAGCTCAAGAACAGGGACCGACACAGATACGCAGTATTTT | CASSSRTGTDTDTQYF
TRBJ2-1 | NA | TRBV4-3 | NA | TGCGCCAGCAGCCAAGATCATAGGGAAATCTACAATGAGCAGTTCTTC | CASSQDHREIYNEQFF
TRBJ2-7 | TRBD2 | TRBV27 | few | TGTGCCAGCAGTCCGGGGACTAGCGGTGCCTACGAGCAGTACTTC | CASSPGTSGAYEQYF
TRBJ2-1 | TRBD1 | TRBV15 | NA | TGTGCCACCAGCCTAGACAGGGGCCCTCACAATGAGCAGTTCTTC | CATSLDRGPHNEQFF
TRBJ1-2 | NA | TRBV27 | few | TGTGCCAGCAGTTTGGAAGGGGTTTCTAACTATGGCTACACCTTC | CASSLEGVSNYGYTF
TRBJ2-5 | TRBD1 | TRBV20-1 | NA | TGCAGTGCTAGAGATTCAATACCCCGACAGGGAGTGTGGGAGACCCAGTACTTC | CSARDSIPRQGVWETQYF
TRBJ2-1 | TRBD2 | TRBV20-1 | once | TGCAGTGCTAGGACTAGCGGGAGAAGGGTCTACAATGAGCAGTTCTTC | CSARTSGRRVYNEQFF
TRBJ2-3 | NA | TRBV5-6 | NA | TGTGCCAGCAGCTTGGTGCAGGTGAGCACAGATACGCAGTATTTT | CASSLVQVSTDTQYF
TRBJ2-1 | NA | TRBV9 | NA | TGTGCCAGCGGGGACTCCCTCTCCTACAATGAGCAGTTCTTC | CASGDSLSYNEQFF
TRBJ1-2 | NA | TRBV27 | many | TGTGCCAGCAGTTTCAGAAATCTAGTTGACTACACCTTC | CASSFRNLVDYTF
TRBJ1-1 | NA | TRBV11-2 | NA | TGTGCCAGCAGCTTAGAGTACGATCTAATGACCCCCCGGGGCGGAACTGAAGCTTTCTTT | CASSLEYDLMTPRGGTEAFF
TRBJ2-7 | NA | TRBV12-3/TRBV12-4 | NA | TGTGCCAGCAGTTACTGGGCCCACGAGCAGTACTTC | CASSYWAHEQYF
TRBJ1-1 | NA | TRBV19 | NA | TGTGCCAGTCGAGATCCACAGGAAGGAAGGACTGAAGCTTTCTTT | CASRDPQEGRTEAFF
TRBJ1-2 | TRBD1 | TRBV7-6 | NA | TGTGCCAGCAGCGGGCTGACAGGGGGAGAGGAGTACACCTTC | CASSGLTGGEEYTF
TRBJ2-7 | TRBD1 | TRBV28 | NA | TGTGCCAGCGAATCAGGGACAGGGGGTTTGGACTACGAGCAGTACTTC | CASESGTGGLDYEQYF
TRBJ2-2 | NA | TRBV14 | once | TGTGCCAGCAGCCAAGGACTCCTGAACACCGGGGAGCTGTTTTTT | CASSQGLLNTGELFF
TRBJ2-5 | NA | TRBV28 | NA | TGTGCCAGCCGCAAGGGCAGATTCTTAGAGACCCAGTACTTC | CASRKGRFLETQYF
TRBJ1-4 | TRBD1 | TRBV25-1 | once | TGTGCCAGCAGTGAATTAGAGGGCAGGGGGTTGACTAATGAAAAACTGTTTTTT | CASSELEGRGLTNEKLFF
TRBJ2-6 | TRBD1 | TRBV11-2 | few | TGTGCCAGCAGCTTAGTGGGACCCCGGGACAGGGGGCCTGGGGCCAACGTCCTGACTTTC | CASSLVGPRDRGPGANVLTF
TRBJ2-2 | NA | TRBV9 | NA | TGTGCCAGCAGCGTAGATAGGTCCGGGGAGCTGTTTTTT | CASSVDRSGELFF
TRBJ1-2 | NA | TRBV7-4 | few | TGTGCCAGCAGCTCGAGAAGGTTTGGCTACACCTTC | CASSSRRFGYTF
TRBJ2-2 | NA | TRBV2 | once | TGTGCCAGCAGTGATCTGGTGAACACCGGGGAGCTGTTTTTT | CASSDLVNTGELFF
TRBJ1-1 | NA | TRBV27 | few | TGTGCCAGCAGTTTGGGGACGGGGACGGAAGCTTTCTTT | CASSLGTGTEAFF
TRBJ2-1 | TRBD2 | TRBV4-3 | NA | TGCGCCAGCAGCCCCACAGGACTAGCCTTTTACAATGAGCAGTTCTTC | CASSPTGLAFYNEQFF
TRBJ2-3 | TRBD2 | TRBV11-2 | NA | TGTGCCAGCAGCACGGGACTAGCGGTGACAGATACGCAGTATTTT | CASSTGLAVTDTQYF
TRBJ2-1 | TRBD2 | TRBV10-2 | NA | TGCGCCAGCAGTGAAATTGGCAGGGAGGGCAATGAGCAGTTCTTC | CASSEIGREGNEQFF
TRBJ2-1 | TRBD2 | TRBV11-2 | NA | TGTGCCAGCAGTCTTCGGGCTAGCGGGAGCTCCTACAATGAGCAGTTCTTC | CASSLRASGSSYNEQFF
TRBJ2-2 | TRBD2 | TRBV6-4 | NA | TGTGCCAGCAGTGACTCCGGCGGGAGTACAGCCACCGGGGAGCTGTTTTTT | CASSDSGGSTATGELFF
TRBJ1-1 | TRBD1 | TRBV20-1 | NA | TGCAGTGCTTTGACAGGGGTAGACACTGAAGCTTTCTTT | CSALTGVDTEAFF
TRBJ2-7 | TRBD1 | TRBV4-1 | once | TGCGCCAGCAGCCAGGGACAGGGGTTAATGAGCGGCTACGAGCAGTACTTC | CASSQGQGLMSGYEQYF
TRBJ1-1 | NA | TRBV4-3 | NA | TGCGCCAGCAGCCAAGATAGGGCACCCCCCCAAGCTTTCTTT | CASSQDRAPPQAFF